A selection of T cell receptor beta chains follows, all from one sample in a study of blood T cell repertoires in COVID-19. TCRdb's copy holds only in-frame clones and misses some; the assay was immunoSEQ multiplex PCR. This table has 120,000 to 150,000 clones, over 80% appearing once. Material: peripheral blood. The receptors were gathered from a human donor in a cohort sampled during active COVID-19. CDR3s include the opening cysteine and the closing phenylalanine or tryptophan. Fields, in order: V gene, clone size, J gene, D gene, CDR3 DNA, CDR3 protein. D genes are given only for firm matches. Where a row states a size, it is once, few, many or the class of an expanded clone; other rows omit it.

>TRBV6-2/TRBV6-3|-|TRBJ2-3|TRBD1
TGTGCCAGCAGTCCCAGGGGACAGGGAACAGATACGCAGTATTTT
CASSPRGQGTDTQYF
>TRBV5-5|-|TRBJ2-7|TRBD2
TGTGCCAGCAGCGTGGGACTAGCGGGAGATTACGAGCAGTACTTC
CASSVGLAGDYEQYF
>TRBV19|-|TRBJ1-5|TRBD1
TGTGCCAGTAGTACCCCCGGGACAGGGGAGCAGCCCCAGCATTTT
CASSTPGTGEQPQHF
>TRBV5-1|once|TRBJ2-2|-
TGCGCCAGCAGCTGGATTCAGGGTTCGACCGGGGAGCTGTTTTTT
CASSWIQGSTGELFF
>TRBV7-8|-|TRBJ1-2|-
TGTGCCAGCAGCCCACCTCACTGGTATGGCTACACCTTC
CASSPPHWYGYTF
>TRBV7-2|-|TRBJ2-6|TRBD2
TGTGCCAGCAGCTTACCGAGCGGGAACTCTGGGGCCAACGTCCTGACTTTC
CASSLPSGNSGANVLTF
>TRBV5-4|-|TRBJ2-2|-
TGTGCCAGCAGTCCCGACGGGGGGAACACCGGGGAGCTGTTTTTT
CASSPDGGNTGELFF
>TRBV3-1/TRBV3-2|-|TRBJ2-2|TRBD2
TGTGCCAGCAGCTATAGCGGGAGCTCCGGGGAGCTGTTTTTT
CASSYSGSSGELFF
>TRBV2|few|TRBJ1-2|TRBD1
TGTGCCAGCAGAACCGGGACAGGGGTTTATGGCTACACCTTC
CASRTGTGVYGYTF
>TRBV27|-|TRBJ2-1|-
TGTGCCAGCAGCCTCCGACAGAGCTCCTACAATGAGCAGTTCTTC
CASSLRQSSYNEQFF
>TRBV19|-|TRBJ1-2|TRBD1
TGTGCCAGTTCTCACCCAAACAGGGGGGTAAACTATGGCTACACCTTC
CASSHPNRGVNYGYTF
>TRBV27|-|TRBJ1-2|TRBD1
TGTGCCAGCAGTTTCTTGGGGACAGGGGGAAATGGCTACACCTTC
CASSFLGTGGNGYTF
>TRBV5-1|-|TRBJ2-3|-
TGCGCCAGCAGCCCGGGTTCCGGACGACGGGGGAGCACAGATACGCAGTATTTT
CASSPGSGRRGSTDTQYF
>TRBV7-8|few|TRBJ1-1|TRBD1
TGTGCCAGCAGCCAGGGGGACAGGGATCTCGTGGAAGCTTTCTTT
CASSQGDRDLVEAFF
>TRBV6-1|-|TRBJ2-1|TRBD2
TGTGCCAGCAGTGAAGGTAGCGGGGCATACAATGAGCAGTTCTTC
CASSEGSGAYNEQFF
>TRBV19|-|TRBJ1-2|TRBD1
TGTGCCAGTAGCCCCCCGGGACAGGGCCTGTTCCAGGCGGGCTACACCTTC
CASSPPGQGLFQAGYTF
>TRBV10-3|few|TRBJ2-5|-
TGTGCCACCGCACTAAAAGAGACCCAGTACTTC
CATALKETQYF
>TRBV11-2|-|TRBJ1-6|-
TGTGCCAGCAGCTTAGACAGGGTAGTAGGTTCGGAATCACCCCTCCACTTT
CASSLDRVVGSESPLHF
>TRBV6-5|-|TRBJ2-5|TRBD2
TGTGCCAGCAGTCCACTAGCGGCTGGGGAGACCCAGTACTTC
CASSPLAAGETQYF
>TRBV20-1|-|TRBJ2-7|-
TGCAGTGCTACAGGGGCCTACGAGCAGTACTTC
CSATGAYEQYF
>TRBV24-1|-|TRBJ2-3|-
TGTGCCACCAGTGATCCAGCAGGGTCAGATACGCAGTATTTT
CATSDPAGSDTQYF
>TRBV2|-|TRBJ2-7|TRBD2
TGTGCCAGCAGTGAATTAGCGGGAGTGGGCGAGCAGTACTTC
CASSELAGVGEQYF